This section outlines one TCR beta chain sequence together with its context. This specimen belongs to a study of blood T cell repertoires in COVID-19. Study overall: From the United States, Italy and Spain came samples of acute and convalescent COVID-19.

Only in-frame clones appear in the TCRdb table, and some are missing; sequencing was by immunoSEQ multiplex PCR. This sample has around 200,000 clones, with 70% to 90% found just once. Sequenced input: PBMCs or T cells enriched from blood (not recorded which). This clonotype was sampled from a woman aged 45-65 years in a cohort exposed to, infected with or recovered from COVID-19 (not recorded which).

CDR3 region: CASSPAGTAGAGELFF. Written as DNA, the CDR3 is TGTGCCAGCAGCCCCGCGGGGACCGCGGGAGCCGGGGAGCTGTTTTTT. The chain carries TRBV7-2 and TRBJ2-2, with TRBD2 matching 7 bases. J lost 6 bases, V lost 5 bases, and 12 bases had no gene match. CDR3 length equals 16 residues. Germline assignment: CDR1 SGHTA and CDR2 FQGNSA.